One sample yielded the 21 T cell receptor beta chains listed below, sequenced in a study of blood T cells in healthy people across ages (dated by TCRdb to the mid-2010s). The receptor library was made with 5' RACE. Sequencer: Illumina HiSeq 2500. A second 7 to 11 cycle PCR used a sample-barcoded 5' primer and a J-beta primer mix. TCRdb reanalyzed the raw reads on its own, using fastp at Q25 for trimming and MiXCR for clone calling, and kept in-frame beta chains. Entries that share a CDR3 protein sequence are merged under the most common genes and DNA. The sample yields under 850,000 distinct CDR3 sequences; about 34% were counted once. Clones ranked in the top ten supply around 13% of the sample. The sequenced material came from blood. These receptor sequences come from a man aged 18-30 years in good health.

This clonotype turned up a few times. The chain has TRBV28 and TRBJ2-1; no firm D call. Trimming took off 3 bases at V and 12 bases at J, with 15 bases between the two ends. Germline CDR1 and CDR2: MDHEN and SYDVKM. The CDR3 sequence is 13 residues long. This CDR3 is CASSLPSVTWQFF. Written as DNA, the CDR3 is TGTGCCAGCAGTTTGCCCTCGGTTACGTGGCAGTTCTTC.

This sequence joins TRBV7-9 and TRBJ1-5; weak D call: TRBD1 (5 bases). V shed 3 bases and J shed 7 bases, with 10 bases lying between them. The length of the CDR3 is 13 residues. Germline CDR1 reads SEHNR; CDR2 reads FQNEAQ (reference sequence). Here the CDR3 reads CASSLTDRQPQHF. The DNA for the CDR3 is TGTGCCAGCAGCTTGACCGACAGACAGCCCCAGCATTTT.

Only a few counts were recorded for this clonotype. The gene calls are TRBV20-1 and TRBJ2-7; D perhaps matches TRBD2 (5 bases). The CDR3 loop spans 13 amino acids. Germline loops: CDR1 DFQATT, CDR2 SNEGSKA (reference sequence). Trimming took 3 bases from V and 2 from J, leaving 11 bases between them. The CDR3 loop reads CSARGAGTYEQYF. CDR3 DNA sequence: TGCAGTGCTAGGGGTGCCGGGACCTACGAGCAGTACTTC.

V and J are TRBV6-2 or TRBV6-3 and TRBJ1-4, with unresolved D. The CDR3 has 12 residues. Trimming stripped 7 bases from V and 8 bases from J, with 11 bases between. Per the germline V gene, CDR1 is MNHEY and CDR2 is SVGEGT. CDR3 sequence: CASTNGWEKLFF. The CDR3 DNA reads as TGTGCCAGCACCAACGGATGGGAAAAACTGTTTTTT.

V and J are TRBV4-3 and TRBJ1-6; a weak D match, TRBD1 (5 bases). Germline V CDR1 and CDR2: LGHNA, YSLEER. The CDR3 has 13 amino acids. Trimming pared 5 bases from V and 7 bases from J, leaving 9 bases between. DNA for the CDR3: TGCGCCAGCAGCGGGGGGAGGAATTCACCCCTCCACTTT. Its protein product is CASSGGRNSPLHF.

V and J are TRBV7-9 and TRBJ1-3; D might be TRBD1 (5 bases). This CDR3 is built from 16 residues. The germline V gene encodes CDR1 SEHNR and CDR2 FQNEAQ (reference sequence). V was cut by 0 bases and J by 4 bases, with 13 bases left in between. CDR3: CASSLAGGLVGNTIYF. The CDR3 DNA reads as TGTGCCAGCAGCTTAGCCGGGGGTCTTGTCGGAAACACCATATATTTT.

This clonotype was seen a few times. The chain is built from TRBV12-3 or TRBV12-4 and TRBJ2-2; TRBD2 aligns across 9 bases. This CDR3 has 15 amino acids. Losses at the gene ends were 6 bases for V and 5 bases for J; bases not matched to a gene: 7. In DNA form, the CDR3 reads TGTGCCAGCAGACTGGGACTAGCCGGAACCGGGGAGCTGTTTTTT. Residues: CASRLGLAGTGELFF.

V and J are TRBV30 and TRBJ1-5; D gene uncertain. CDR1 GTSNPN and CDR2 SVGIG come from the germline V gene (reference sequence). This CDR3 has 13 amino acids. Trimming removed 1 base from V and 2 bases from J, with 6 bases in between. CDR3 amino acids: CAWSGQRNQPQHF. The CDR3 bases are TGTGCCTGGAGTGGGCAGCGCAATCAGCCCCAGCATTTT.

The gene calls are TRBV7-2 and TRBJ1-5; TRBD1 might be the D (6 bases). The CDR3 length is 17 residues. V was clipped by 5 bases and J by 0 bases, with 17 bases between them. Germline assignment: CDR1 SGHTA and CDR2 FQGNSA. In DNA form, the CDR3 reads TGTGCCAGCAGCCCCGTCGGGGGGCGGTATAGCAATCAGCCCCAGCATTTT. This gives the protein CASSPVGGRYSNQPQHF.

This clonotype was counted between two and nine times. The chain is built from TRBV3-1 and TRBJ2-1, with 9 bases that match TRBD2. V gave up 4 bases and J gave up 7 bases; unmatched junction bases: 8. CDR3 length: 15 residues. The germline V gene encodes CDR1 LGHDT and CDR2 YNNKEL (reference sequence). The CDR3 spells CASSPMAGGLNEQFF. DNA of the CDR3: TGTGCCAGCAGCCCAATGGCGGGGGGGCTTAATGAGCAGTTCTTC.

Only a few counts were recorded for this clonotype. The rearrangement joins TRBV7-2 to TRBJ2-3; 8 bases map to TRBD2. After removal of 0 bases from V and 4 bases from J, the junction contained 3 bases not matched to a gene. In germline, CDR1 is SGHTA, CDR2 FQGNSA. The CDR3 length is 15 residues. CDR3 sequence (DNA): TGTGCCAGCAGCTTAGCTAGCGGGGCCGCAGATACGCAGTATTTT. Its translation is CASSLASGAADTQYF.

CDR3 in amino acids: CASSQSPGQEEEKLFF. CDR3 nucleotide sequence: TGTGCCAGCAGCCAGAGCCCGGGACAAGAGGAAGAAAAACTGTTTTTT. This chain joins TRBV4-2 and TRBJ1-4; weak D call: TRBD1 (6 bases). The CDR3 loop spans 16 amino acids. Trimming took 3 bases from V and 8 from J, leaving 19 bases between them. Germline V gene sequence: CDR1 LGHNA, CDR2 YNFKEQ.

This chain uses TRBV4-3 with TRBJ1-1, with no clear D. Between the trimmed V and J ends, which lost 0 bases and 1 base, there was a span of 15 bases. Germline CDR1 reads LGHNA; CDR2 reads YSLEER. The CDR3 contains 17 residues. DNA of the CDR3: TGCGCCAGCAGCCAAGATCCTGGACTGCTTTCGAACACTGAAGCTTTCTTT. Its translation is CASSQDPGLLSNTEAFF.

Only one count was recorded for this clonotype. The chain is built from TRBV14 and TRBJ1-5; the D gene is possibly TRBD1 (6 bases). V lost 4 bases and J 8 bases, leaving 21 bases between the germline ends. The CDR3 covers 16 residues. Germline CDR1 and CDR2: SGHDN and FVKESK. The CDR3 DNA is TGTGCCAGCAGCCCGGAAGAAGGGGGGGAGTTAGAGCCCCAGCATTTT. Protein sequence: CASSPEEGGELEPQHF.

This clonotype was detected only a few times. V gene TRBV11-1 combines with J gene TRBJ2-5; the match to TRBD2 covers 8 bases. The DNA matches TRBJ2-7 better at its end, which makes the J call doubtful. CDR1 and CDR2 from the germline V gene are SGHAT and FQDESV (reference sequence). The CDR3 runs 14 residues. As DNA, the CDR3 is TGTGCCAGCAGCTTAGGAGCGGGGGTCTACGAGCAGTACTTC. It codes for CASSLGAGVYEQYF.

In its sample, this clonotype was seen a few times. The chain employs TRBV15 and TRBJ1-6; no reliable D call. This CDR3 comprises 15 residues. V was cut by 4 bases and J by 8 bases, with 15 bases left in between. CDR1 is LNHNV, CDR2 YYDKDF, per germline (reference sequence). For the CDR3, the DNA is TGTGCCACCAGCAACGGTATTTCTAAATATTCACCCCTCCACTTT. Amino acid sequence: CATSNGISKYSPLHF.

The rearrangement joins TRBV5-1 to TRBJ2-5, with 8 bases aligning to TRBD1. In germline, CDR1 is SGHRS, CDR2 YFSETQ. The V gene end was trimmed by 5 bases and the J gene end by 5 bases; junction bases not matched to a gene: 11. The CDR3 extends over 15 amino acids. The CDR3 nucleotides are TGCGCCAGCAGTCCGGTGGACAGGGCTCCGGAGACCCAGTACTTC. This translates into CASSPVDRAPETQYF.

At least ten counts were recorded for this clonotype. The chain carries TRBV18 and TRBJ2-7; D unclear. Trimming shortened V by 4 bases and J by 3 bases, and 10 bases separated the two germline ends. The CDR3 length is 13 residues. The germline gives CDR1 KGHSH, CDR2 LQKENI. In DNA, the CDR3 is TGTGCCAGCTCACAAGACACCCTCTACGAGCAGTACTTC. It encodes CASSQDTLYEQYF.

The rearrangement joins TRBV6-2 or TRBV6-3 to TRBJ2-5; TRBD2 might be the D (6 bases). V was clipped by 3 bases and J by 11 bases, with 16 bases between them. In germline, CDR1 is MNHEY, CDR2 SVGEGT. The CDR3 length is 13 residues. The CDR3 nucleotides read TGTGCCAGCAGTTATTACGGGGGAGGTGAGCAGTACTTC. Translating gives CASSYYGGGEQYF.

Worth noting for this clonotype: Possible read error: a much larger clone is one base away. The V gene is TRBV5-1, the J gene TRBJ2-5; 9 bases are a match to TRBD1. Germline trimming cut 5 bases from V and 2 bases from J; bases unmatched to any gene: 7. The CDR3 has 15 amino acids. Germline lookup yields CDR1 SGHRS and CDR2 YFSETQ. The CDR3 spells CASRTDRGPQETQYF. In nucleotides, the CDR3 is TGCGCCAGCAGGACGGACAGGGGTCCACAAGAGACCCAGTACTTC.

The chain uses TRBV20-1 and TRBJ1-2, with D unclear. Germline-derived CDR1 and CDR2 are DFQATT and SNEGSKA (reference sequence). CDR3 length equals 15 residues. Trimming took 0 bases from V and 8 from J, leaving 19 bases between them. The CDR3 sequence is CSARDPLRRYSGYTF. DNA of the CDR3: TGCAGTGCTAGAGACCCCCTTCGGCGGTATTCCGGCTACACCTTC.